Below, 2 T cell receptor beta chains from the same sample are listed, as sequenced in a study of blood T cell repertoires in COVID-19. Sequencing used immunoSEQ multiplex PCR; TCRdb keeps in-frame clones, though not all of them. Among over 250,000 clones, approximately 89% were seen once, and the ten largest hold around 2.2%. Sequences were obtained from peripheral blood. The receptors shown here come from a woman younger than 45 with COVID-19, enrolled during active disease.

The chain recombines TRBV6-5 with TRBJ2-3, with TRBD2 identical over 7 bases. With 6 bases clipped from V and 4 bases from J, the junction kept 10 bases outside the gene matches. This CDR3 region has 15 residues. The germline V gene has CDR1 MNHEY and CDR2 SVGAGI. The CDR3 protein is CASSPRLARADTQYF. The CDR3 nucleotides read TGTGCCAGCAGCCCCAGACTAGCCCGCGCAGATACGCAGTATTTT.

There are a few counts of this clone. The chain links TRBV3-1 (or the pseudogene TRBV3-2) to TRBJ1-1, with unresolved D. CDR3 length: 14 residues. In germline, CDR1 is LGHDT, CDR2 YNNKEL (reference sequence). V shed 1 base and J shed 3 bases, with 9 bases lying between them. The CDR3, as DNA: TGTGCCAGCAGCCAAGGGCACGGGGACACTGAAGCTTTCTTT. This codes for CASSQGHGDTEAFF.